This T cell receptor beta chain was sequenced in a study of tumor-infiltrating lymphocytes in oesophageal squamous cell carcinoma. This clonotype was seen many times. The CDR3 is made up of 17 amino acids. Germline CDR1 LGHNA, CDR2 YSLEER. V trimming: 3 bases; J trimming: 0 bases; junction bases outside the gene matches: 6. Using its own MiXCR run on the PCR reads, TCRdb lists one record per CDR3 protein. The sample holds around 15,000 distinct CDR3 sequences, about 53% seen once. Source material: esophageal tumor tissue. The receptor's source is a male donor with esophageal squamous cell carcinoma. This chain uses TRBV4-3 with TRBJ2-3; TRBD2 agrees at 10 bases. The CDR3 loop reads CASSQGKTSGSTDTQYF. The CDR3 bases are TGCGCCAGCAGCCAGGGAAAGACTAGCGGGAGCACAGATACGCAGTATTTT.